The 15 T cell receptor beta chains listed next were all sequenced from one sample in a study of T cells after yellow fever vaccination. MiXCR, applied by TCRdb to the 5' RACE reads, yields one record per CDR3 protein. The sample holds approximately 550,000 distinct CDR3 sequences; 15% to 20% are singletons and the top ten take approximately 14%. This sample comprised PBMCs, obtained 15 days after the yellow fever booster vaccination. The receptors here all came from a man in his thirties or forties who received the YFV17D yellow fever vaccine.

The V call is TRBV2, the J call TRBJ2-3, with D possibly being TRBD2 (6 bases). Trimming removed 2 bases at V and 2 bases at J, with 14 bases between. The CDR3 has 16 residues. Germline V CDR1 and CDR2: SNHLY, FYNNEI. For the CDR3, the DNA is TGTGCCAGCAGTGAAAGTTTGGCGGGGAACACAGATACGCAGTATTTT. Translation gives CASSESLAGNTDTQYF.

There are a few counts of this clonotype. This chain uses TRBV29-1 with TRBJ2-3, with D unresolved. The V end lost 3 bases, the J end lost 0 bases, and 13 bases lay between the germline ends. The germline V gene has CDR1 SQVTM and CDR2 ANQGSEA. The CDR3 totals 15 residues. CDR3 bases: TGCAGCGTTGACCCCGCGGAAACTAGCACAGATACGCAGTATTTT. The encoded protein is CSVDPAETSTDTQYF.

This clonotype has ten or more counts. This rearrangement joins TRBV25-1 to TRBJ2-7; D not certain. The V gene lost 2 bases and the J gene lost 0 bases, with 8 bases spanning the gap. Germline V lookup: CDR1 MGHDK, CDR2 SYGVNS. This CDR3 comprises 14 residues. CDR3 sequence: CASSETESSYEQYF. The CDR3 DNA sequence: TGTGCCAGCAGTGAAACAGAGAGCTCCTACGAGCAGTACTTC.

This clonotype was seen more than once but under ten times. J is TRBJ2-2 and V is TRBV5-1; 9 bases agree with TRBD1. This CDR3 comprises 18 residues. Trimming took 3 bases from V and 6 from J; bases not matched to a gene: 15. Germline V CDR1 and CDR2: SGHRS, YFSETQ. The chain's CDR3 is CASSSPTQGAGSPGELFF. DNA for the CDR3: TGCGCCAGCAGCTCCCCCACACAGGGGGCCGGATCCCCCGGGGAGCTGTTTTTT.

A few counts support this clonotype. J is TRBJ2-7 and V is TRBV19; D may correspond to TRBD1 or TRBD2 (5 bases each). The CDR3 extends over 16 amino acids. Looked up from germline, CDR1 is LNHDA and CDR2 is SQIVND (reference sequence). Trimming took off 5 bases at V and 6 bases at J, with 23 bases between the two ends. The chain's CDR3 is CASSPRDAGSFSEQYF. The DNA for the CDR3 is TGTGCCAGTAGTCCTCGGGACGCAGGGAGCTTCTCCGAGCAGTACTTC. Together with reference TRBV19 and TRBJ2-7, the CDR3 gives the full variable domain: DGGITQSPKYLFRKEGQNVTLSCEQNLNHDAMYWYRQDPGQGLRLIYYSQIVNDFQKGDIAEGYSVSREKKESFPLTVTSAQKNPTAFYLCASSPRDAGSFSEQYFGPGTRLTVT.

In its sample, this clonotype was seen many times. J is TRBJ2-1 and V is TRBV6-5; 10 positions match TRBD2. CDR1 is MNHEY and CDR2 is SVGAGI in the germline V gene. V lost 6 bases to trimming and J lost 9 bases; unmatched junction nucleotides: 17. This CDR3 comprises 17 residues. The CDR3 bases are TGTGCCAGCAGGGCCGCCATCCTAGCGGGAGATGTCGGTGAGCAGTTCTTC. Translated: CASRAAILAGDVGEQFF.

The chain couples TRBV27 to TRBJ1-6, with D possibly being TRBD1 (5 bases). Deletions cut 3 bases from V and 8 bases from J, with 20 bases between. The CDR3 totals 17 residues. Germline CDR1 reads MNHEY; CDR2 reads SMNVEV (reference sequence). In DNA form, the CDR3 reads TGTGCCAGCAGTTTTTTAGGAAAAATAAGGGGCGATTCACCCCTCCACTTT. Protein: CASSFLGKIRGDSPLHF.

The chain carries TRBV6-1 and TRBJ1-4; perhaps TRBD1 as D (5 bases). CDR1 is MNHNS and CDR2 is SASEGT in the germline V gene. V was pared by 6 bases and J by 7 bases, with 24 bases between. The CDR3 has 17 residues. The DNA of the CDR3 is TGTGCCAGCAGGGACCGGGACGAAGACTTATGGGGTGAAAAACTGTTTTTT. This encodes CASRDRDEDLWGEKLFF.

The chain links TRBV21-1 to TRBJ2-7; TRBD1 is the table's D call and was not checked against the DNA. TRBV21-1 is recorded as a pseudogene. CDR3 size: 18 residues. CDR3 nucleotides: TGTGCCAGCGCGTTCAGGAATCACCGGGACAGGGGTTACTACGAGCAGTACTTC. It yields the protein CASAFRNHRDRGYYEQYF.

The rearrangement links TRBV3-1 to TRBJ2-3; TRBD1 might be the D (5 bases). The ends were cut back, 4 bases at V and 3 bases at J, with 14 bases in the middle. In germline, CDR1 is LGHDT, CDR2 YNNKEL (reference sequence). CDR3 size: 15 residues. In nucleotides, the CDR3 is TGTGCCAGCAGCCGGGCAGGGCCTAGTACAGATACGCAGTATTTT. It yields the protein CASSRAGPSTDTQYF.

To note about this clonotype: Because it lacks the conserved phenylalanine or tryptophan at the end, this CDR3 is likely a read error. The chain employs TRBV7-2 and TRBJ2-7, with TRBD2 matching 7 bases. This CDR3 has 14 amino acids. The trim removed 3 bases at V and 6 bases at J, leaving 8 bases unmatched. Looked up from germline, CDR1 is SGHTA and CDR2 is FQGNSA. The CDR3 nucleotides read TGTGCCAGCAGCTTGGGATACTGGGGGGGCGAGCAGTACTCC. It yields the protein CASSLGYWGGEQYS.

CDR3 loop: CSDTSSGITDTQYF. The CDR3 DNA sequence: TGCAGCGATACCTCTAGCGGGATAACAGATACGCAGTATTTT. The chain uses TRBV29-1 and TRBJ2-3, with TRBD2 matching over 9 bases. Losses at the gene ends were 7 bases for V and 3 bases for J; bases not matched to a gene: 8. This CDR3 comprises 14 residues. Germline V gene lookup returns CDR1 SQVTM and CDR2 ANQGSEA.

The V and J genes are TRBV29-1 and TRBJ1-2; D possibly corresponds to TRBD1 (6 bases). Trimming removed 7 bases from V and 2 bases from J, with 17 bases in between. The CDR3 runs 14 residues. Germline CDR1 and CDR2: SQVTM and ANQGSEA. The CDR3 DNA reads as TGCAGCGCCAGGATGGGGGGGGCCAACTATGGCTACACCTTC. It encodes CSARMGGANYGYTF.

A few counts support this clonotype. V usage is TRBV11-3 and J usage is TRBJ2-2; maybe TRBD2 (5 bases). V was clipped by 5 bases and J by 2 bases, with 9 bases between them. The CDR3 has 14 residues. Germline CDR1 reads SGHNT; CDR2 reads YENEEA. Here the CDR3 reads CASSERTNTGELFF. The CDR3 nucleotides read TGTGCCAGCAGCGAACGGACTAACACCGGGGAGCTGTTTTTT.

This clonotype has more than one count but fewer than ten. The rearrangement uses TRBV6-2 or TRBV6-3 and TRBJ2-1; D call uncertain. V lost 5 bases and J 10 bases, leaving 12 bases between the germline ends. This CDR3 region has 12 residues. CDR1 and CDR2 (germline): MNHEY, SVGEGT. The CDR3: CASSVIGVEQFF. The DNA for the CDR3 is TGTGCCAGCAGTGTTATTGGGGTGGAGCAGTTCTTC.